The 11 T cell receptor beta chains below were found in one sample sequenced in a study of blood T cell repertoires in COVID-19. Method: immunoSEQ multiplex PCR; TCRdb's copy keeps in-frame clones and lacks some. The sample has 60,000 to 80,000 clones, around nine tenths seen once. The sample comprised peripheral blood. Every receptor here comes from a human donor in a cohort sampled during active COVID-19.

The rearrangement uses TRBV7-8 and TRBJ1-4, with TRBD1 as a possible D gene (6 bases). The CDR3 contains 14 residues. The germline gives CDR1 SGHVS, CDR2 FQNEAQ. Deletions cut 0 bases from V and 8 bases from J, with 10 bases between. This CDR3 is CASSLAGGEEKLFF. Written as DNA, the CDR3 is TGTGCCAGCAGCTTAGCTGGGGGCGAGGAAAAACTGTTTTTT.

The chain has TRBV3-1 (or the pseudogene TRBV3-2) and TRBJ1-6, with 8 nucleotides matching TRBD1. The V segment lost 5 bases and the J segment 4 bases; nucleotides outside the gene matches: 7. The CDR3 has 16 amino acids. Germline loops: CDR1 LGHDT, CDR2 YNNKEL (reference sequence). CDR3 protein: CASSNGQGSYNSPLHF. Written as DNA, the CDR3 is TGTGCCAGCAGCAATGGACAGGGATCGTATAATTCACCCCTCCACTTT.

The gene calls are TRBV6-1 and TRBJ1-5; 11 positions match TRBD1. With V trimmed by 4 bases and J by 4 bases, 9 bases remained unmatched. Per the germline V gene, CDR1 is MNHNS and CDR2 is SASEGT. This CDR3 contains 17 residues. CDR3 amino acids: CASSVRDRGISNQPQHF. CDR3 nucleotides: TGTGCCAGCAGTGTCCGGGACAGGGGGATTTCTAATCAGCCCCAGCATTTT.

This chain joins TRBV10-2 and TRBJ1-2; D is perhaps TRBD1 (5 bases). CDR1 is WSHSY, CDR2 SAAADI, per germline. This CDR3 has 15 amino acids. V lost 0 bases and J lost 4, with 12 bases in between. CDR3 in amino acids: CASSESGGGFYGYTF. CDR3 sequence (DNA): TGCGCCAGCAGTGAGTCGGGCGGGGGATTCTATGGCTACACCTTC.

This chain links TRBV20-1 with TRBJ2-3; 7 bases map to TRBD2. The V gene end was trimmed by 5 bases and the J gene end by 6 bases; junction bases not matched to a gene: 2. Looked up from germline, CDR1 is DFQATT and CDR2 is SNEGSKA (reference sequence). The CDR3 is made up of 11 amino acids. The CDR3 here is CSAPRGDTQYF. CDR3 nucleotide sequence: TGCAGTGCTCCGCGGGGGGATACGCAGTATTTT.

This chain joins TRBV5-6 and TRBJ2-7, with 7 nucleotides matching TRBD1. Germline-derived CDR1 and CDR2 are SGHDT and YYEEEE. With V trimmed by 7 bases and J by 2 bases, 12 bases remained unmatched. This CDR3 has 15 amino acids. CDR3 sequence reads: CASQTIDRVTYEQYF. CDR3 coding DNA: TGTGCCAGCCAAACCATCGACAGGGTAACCTACGAGCAGTACTTC.

The DNA for the CDR3 is TGTGCCACCCTTCGGAGGGGAGGCTACACCTTC. Translated, it gives CATLRRGGYTF. The genes are TRBV7-6 and TRBJ1-2, with D maybe TRBD1 (5 bases). CDR1 and CDR2 from the germline V gene are SGHVS and FNYEAQ. The CDR3 is made up of 11 amino acids. The V gene lost 10 bases and the J gene lost 8 bases, with 14 bases spanning the gap.

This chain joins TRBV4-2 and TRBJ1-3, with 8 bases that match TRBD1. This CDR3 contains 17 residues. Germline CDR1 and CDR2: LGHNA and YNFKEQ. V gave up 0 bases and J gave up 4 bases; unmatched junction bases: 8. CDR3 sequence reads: CASSQDPGGQGGNTIYF. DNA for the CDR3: TGTGCCAGCAGCCAAGATCCTGGAGGACAGGGAGGAAACACCATATATTTT.

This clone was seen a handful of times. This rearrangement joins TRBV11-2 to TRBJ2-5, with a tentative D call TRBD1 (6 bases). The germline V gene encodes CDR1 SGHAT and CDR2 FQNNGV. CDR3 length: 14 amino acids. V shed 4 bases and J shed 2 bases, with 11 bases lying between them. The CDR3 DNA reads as TGTGCCAGCAGCTCTGTTAGGGGGCAAGAGACCCAGTACTTC. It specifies CASSSVRGQETQYF. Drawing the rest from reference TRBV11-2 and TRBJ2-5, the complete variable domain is EAGVAQSPRYKIIEKRQSVAFWCNPISGHATLYWYQQILGQGPKLLIQFQNNGVVDDSQLPKDRFSAERLKGVDSTLKIQPAKLEDSAVYLCASSSVRGQETQYFGPGTRLLVL.

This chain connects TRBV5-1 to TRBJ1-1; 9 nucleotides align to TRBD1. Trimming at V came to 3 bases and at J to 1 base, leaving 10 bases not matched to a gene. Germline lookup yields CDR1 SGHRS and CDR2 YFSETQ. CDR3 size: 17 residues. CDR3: CASSSPAMGQGNTEAFF. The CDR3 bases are TGCGCCAGCAGCTCCCCGGCTATGGGACAGGGGAACACTGAAGCTTTCTTT.

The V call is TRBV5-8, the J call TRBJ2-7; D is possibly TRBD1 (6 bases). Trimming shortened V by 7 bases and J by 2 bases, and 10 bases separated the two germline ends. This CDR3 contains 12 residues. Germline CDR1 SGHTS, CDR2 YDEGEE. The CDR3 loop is CASLRGTYEQYF. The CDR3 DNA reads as TGTGCCAGCTTAAGGGGGACCTACGAGCAGTACTTC.